The 3 T cell receptor beta chains listed next were all sequenced from one sample in a study of T and B cells in COVID-19 patients. Each TRB amplification used roughly 230-550 ng of genomic DNA from blood. BIOMED2 TRB-A/B primer pools were used in multiplex TRB PCR. Each CDR3 protein gets one entry after TCRdb re-called the multiplex PCR reads with MiXCR. Among several thousand distinct CDR3 sequences listed, around 31% were seen once. What was sequenced was blood. Receptors were obtained from a human donor with active COVID-19.

This clonotype was found a few times. The rearrangement links TRBV18 to TRBJ2-7; D not resolved. V was cut by 6 bases and J by 3 bases, with 12 bases left in between. This CDR3 is 13 amino acids long. Looked up from germline, CDR1 is KGHSH and CDR2 is LQKENI. CDR3 in amino acids: CASSPVEGYEQYV. CDR3 nucleotide sequence: TGTGCCAGCTCCCCGGTGGAAGGCTACGAGCAGTACGTC.

The V gene is TRBV7-9, the J gene TRBJ2-6; TRBD2 might be the D (7 bases). From germline, CDR1 is SEHNR and CDR2 FQNEAQ (reference sequence). The CDR3 covers 18 residues. V was pared by 1 base and J by 4 bases, with 17 bases between. This CDR3 reads CASSLGAGAASGANVLTF. The DNA of the CDR3 is TGTGCCAGCAGCTTAGGTGCGGGGGCAGCATCAGGGGCCAACGTCCTGACTTTC.

This clonotype was detected a few times. This sequence joins TRBV19 and TRBJ1-1, with D perhaps TRBD1 (6 bases). Trimming removed 3 bases from V and 0 bases from J, with 8 bases in between. This CDR3 region has 14 residues. In germline, CDR1 is LNHDA, CDR2 SQIVND (reference sequence). The CDR3 bases are TGTGCCAGTAGTATTGGGGGGCTGAACACTGAAGCTTTCTTT. It codes for CASSIGGLNTEAFF.